One sample yielded the 10 T cell receptor beta chains listed below, sequenced in a study of CD8 T cells in Susac syndrome. With random hexamers, reverse transcription was performed on about 0.5 to 1 ug of RNA. From the immunoSEQ multiplex PCR reads, TCRdb called clonotypes with MiXCR, one entry per CDR3 protein. The repertoire holds around 81,000 distinct CDR3 sequences, with 94% as singletons. Specimen: CD8+ T cells from PBMCs. Every receptor here comes from a human donor with Susac syndrome.

DNA for the CDR3: TGTGCCAGCAGCTTATTAGCGAACACTGAAGCTTTCTTT. Residues: CASSLLANTEAFF. V usage is TRBV7-2 and J usage is TRBJ1-1; D is undetermined. The CDR3 loop spans 13 amino acids. Germline-derived CDR1 and CDR2 are SGHTA and FQGNSA. V gave up 2 bases and J gave up 1 base, with 5 bases separating them.

V is TRBV12-3 or TRBV12-4 and J is TRBJ1-1, with a tentative D call TRBD1 (5 bases). The CDR3 length is 13 residues. V was clipped by 4 bases and J by 1 base, with 7 bases between them. The CDR3: CASSWDGNTEAFF. The CDR3 coding sequence is TGTGCCAGCAGTTGGGACGGGAACACTGAAGCTTTCTTT.

This rearrangement joins TRBV4-3 to TRBJ2-1; 9 nucleotides line up with TRBD2. The germline CDR1 and CDR2 sequences are LGHNA and YSLEER. This CDR3 region has 16 residues. J was trimmed by 10 bases and V by 3 bases; bases with no gene match: 13. The CDR3 DNA sequence: TGCGCCAGCAGCCAGATGGGTGCGGGAGGGCTTGAAGAGCAGTTCTTC. Translating it yields CASSQMGAGGLEEQFF.

The chain couples TRBV6-4 to TRBJ2-1, with D maybe TRBD2 (5 bases). Germline V lookup: CDR1 MRHNA, CDR2 SNTAGT. V lost 3 bases and J 4 bases, leaving 13 bases between the germline ends. The CDR3 sequence is 15 residues long. The CDR3 here is CASSEELGGYNEQFF. The CDR3 DNA reads TGTGCCAGCAGTGAAGAACTAGGCGGGTACAATGAGCAGTTCTTC.

The chain combines TRBV6-5 with TRBJ2-4; perhaps TRBD1 as D (6 bases). This CDR3 has 13 residues. V was trimmed by 4 bases and J by 12 bases, leaving 16 bases between them. Per germline, CDR1 MNHEY and CDR2 SVGAGI. The CDR3 DNA sequence: TGTGCCAGCAGTTCCCCCGGCCAGGGGCCTCAGTACTTC. This codes for CASSSPGQGPQYF.

The DNA of the CDR3 is TGTGCCAGCAGTTTATCCGATCACACTGAAGCTTTCTTT. This codes for CASSLSDHTEAFF. The J gene is TRBJ1-1, the V gene TRBV27, with D unclear. The CDR3 spans 13 residues. Germline CDR1 and CDR2: MNHEY and SMNVEV (reference sequence). Trimming pared 0 bases from V and 3 bases from J, leaving 5 bases between.

The chain couples TRBV5-6 to TRBJ2-1; tentative D call: TRBD1 (6 bases). The CDR3 covers 15 residues. CDR1 is SGHDT, CDR2 YYEEEE, per germline. Trimming shortened V by 4 bases and J by 4 bases, and 15 bases separated the two germline ends. The CDR3 sequence is CASSPSTGFYNEQFF. The CDR3 DNA follows: TGTGCCAGCAGCCCATCGACAGGTTTTTACAATGAGCAGTTCTTC.

J is TRBJ1-2 and V is TRBV2; D call uncertain. The CDR3 is 12 amino acids. The V gene lost 5 bases and the J gene lost 6 bases, with 10 bases spanning the gap. The germline CDR1 and CDR2 sequences are SNHLY and FYNNEI. In nucleotides, the CDR3 is TGTGCCAGCAGTCGCGATAGGGATGGCTACACCTTC. Translated: CASSRDRDGYTF. The full variable domain, its missing parts supplied by reference TRBV2 and TRBJ1-2, is EPEVTQTPSHQVTQMGQEVILRCVPISNHLYFYWYRQILGQKVEFLVSFYNNEISEKSEIFDDQFSVERPDGSNFTLKIRSTKLEDSAMYFCASSRDRDGYTFGSGTRLTVV.

The chain combines TRBV15 with TRBJ2-7, with D possibly TRBD2 on 5 matching bases. The V gene lost 2 bases and the J gene lost 4 bases, with 15 bases spanning the gap. The CDR3 has 15 amino acids. Germline V lookup: CDR1 LNHNV, CDR2 YYDKDF (reference sequence). CDR3 loop: CATSRTANTGYEQYF. The CDR3, as DNA: TGTGCCACCAGCAGAACTGCAAATACGGGGTACGAGCAGTACTTC.

This chain uses TRBV29-1 with TRBJ2-7; weak D call: TRBD2 (5 bases). V lost 1 base, J lost 0 bases, and 19 bases lay in between. Per the germline V gene, CDR1 is SQVTM and CDR2 is ANQGSEA. This CDR3 is 17 amino acids long. Here the CDR3 DNA reads TGCAGCGTTGAAGGAGGGCAAGGCCCGCATTCCTCCTACGAGCAGTACTTC. This sequence encodes CSVEGGQGPHSSYEQYF.